The source of this TCR beta chain is a study of T cells in Graves' hyperthyroidism and ophthalmopathy. Clinical symptoms, serum thyroxine, TRAb, thyroid ultrasound and orbital computed tomography established diagnosis. General study findings and limits: The authors' 13 V-J model separated ophthalmopathy from stable hyperthyroidism. In the blood, most expanded thyroid clonotypes above 0.001 appeared as well.

From germline, CDR1 is DFQATT and CDR2 SNEGSKA (reference sequence). The CDR3 loop spans 13 amino acids. The V and J ends lost 3 bases and 3 bases respectively, with 8 bases between them. Of note for this clonotype: Its specificity is unknown.

The CDR3 regions of TCR beta were amplified from RNA transcripts. HTBI primers were used for first-round RT-PCR of the TCR CDR3. Each CDR3 protein is one row after TCRdb ran MiXCR on the multiplex PCR reads. The table shows 540,000 or so distinct CDR3 sequences, with about 43% occurring only once. The sample taken for sequencing was peripheral blood or thyroid tissue (not recorded which). The chain carries TRBV20-1 and TRBJ1-4; no clear D. This clonotype was obtained from an adult woman with Graves' disease, either hyperthyroidism or ophthalmopathy (not recorded which). The CDR3 DNA reads TGCAGTGCTAGTTTACAGCCTAATGAAAAACTGTTTTTT. Translated, it gives CSASLQPNEKLFF.